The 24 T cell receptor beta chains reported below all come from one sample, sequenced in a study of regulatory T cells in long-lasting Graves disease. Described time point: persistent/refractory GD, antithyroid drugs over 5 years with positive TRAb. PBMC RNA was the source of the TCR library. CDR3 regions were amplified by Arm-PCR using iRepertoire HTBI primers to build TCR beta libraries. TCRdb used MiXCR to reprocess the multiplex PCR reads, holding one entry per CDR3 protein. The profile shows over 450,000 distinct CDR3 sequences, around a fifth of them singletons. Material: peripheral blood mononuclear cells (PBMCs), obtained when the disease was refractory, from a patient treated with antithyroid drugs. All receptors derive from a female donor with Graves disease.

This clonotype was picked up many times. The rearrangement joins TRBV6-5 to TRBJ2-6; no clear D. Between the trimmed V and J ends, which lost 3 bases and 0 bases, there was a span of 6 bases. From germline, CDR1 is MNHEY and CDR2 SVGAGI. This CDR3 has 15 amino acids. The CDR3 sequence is CASSYSSSGANVLTF. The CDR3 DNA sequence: TGTGCCAGCAGTTATTCGAGCTCTGGGGCCAACGTCCTGACTTTC.

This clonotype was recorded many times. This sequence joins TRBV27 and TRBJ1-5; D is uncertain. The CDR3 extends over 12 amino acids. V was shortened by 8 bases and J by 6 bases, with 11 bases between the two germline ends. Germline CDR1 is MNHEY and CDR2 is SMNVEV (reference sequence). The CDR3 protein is CASRSGSQPQHF. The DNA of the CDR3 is TGTGCCAGCCGATCAGGTTCTCAGCCCCAGCATTTT.

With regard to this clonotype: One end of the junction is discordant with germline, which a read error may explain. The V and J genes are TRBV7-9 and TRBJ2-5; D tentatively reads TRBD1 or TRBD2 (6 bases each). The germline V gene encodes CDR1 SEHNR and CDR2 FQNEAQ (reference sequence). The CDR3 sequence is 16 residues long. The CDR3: CAGSLGPRGQQETQYF. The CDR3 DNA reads TGTGCCGGCAGCTTGGGTCCTCGGGGGCAGCAAGAGACCCAGTACTTC. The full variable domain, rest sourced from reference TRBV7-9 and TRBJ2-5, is DTGVSQNPRHKITKRGQNVTFRCDPISEHNRLYWYRQTLGQGPEFLTYFQNEAQLEKSRLLSDRFSAERPKGSFSTLEIQRTEQGDSAMYLCAGSLGPRGQQETQYFGPGTRLLVL.

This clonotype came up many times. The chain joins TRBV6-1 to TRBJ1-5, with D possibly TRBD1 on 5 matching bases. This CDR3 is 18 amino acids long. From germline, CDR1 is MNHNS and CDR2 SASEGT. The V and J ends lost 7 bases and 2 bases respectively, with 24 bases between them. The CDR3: CASTSFRDPGWGNQPQHF. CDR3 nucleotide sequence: TGTGCCAGCACCTCATTCCGGGACCCAGGATGGGGCAATCAGCCCCAGCATTTT.

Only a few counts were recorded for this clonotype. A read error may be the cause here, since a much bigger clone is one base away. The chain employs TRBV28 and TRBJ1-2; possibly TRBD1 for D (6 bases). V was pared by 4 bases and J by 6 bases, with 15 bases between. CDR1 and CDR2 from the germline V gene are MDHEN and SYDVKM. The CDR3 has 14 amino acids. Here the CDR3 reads CASSWGHGGDGYTF. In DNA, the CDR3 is TGTGCCAGCAGTTGGGGGCACGGGGGGGATGGCTACACCTTC.

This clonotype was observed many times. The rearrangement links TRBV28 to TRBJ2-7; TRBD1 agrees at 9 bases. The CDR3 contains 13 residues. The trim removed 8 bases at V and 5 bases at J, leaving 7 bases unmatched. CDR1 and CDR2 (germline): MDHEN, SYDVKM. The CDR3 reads CASLGTGWDEQYF. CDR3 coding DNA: TGTGCCAGCCTCGGGACAGGGTGGGACGAGCAGTACTTC.

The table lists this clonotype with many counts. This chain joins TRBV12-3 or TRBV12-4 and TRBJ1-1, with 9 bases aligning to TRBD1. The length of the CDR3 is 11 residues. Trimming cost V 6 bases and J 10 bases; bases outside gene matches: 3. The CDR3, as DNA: TGTGCCAGCAGCTTGGGACAGGGAGCTTTCTTT. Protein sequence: CASSLGQGAFF.

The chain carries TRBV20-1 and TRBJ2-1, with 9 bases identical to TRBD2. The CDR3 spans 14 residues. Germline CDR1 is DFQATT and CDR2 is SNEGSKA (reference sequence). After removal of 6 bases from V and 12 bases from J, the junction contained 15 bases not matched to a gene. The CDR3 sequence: CSAGPGLAILGQFF. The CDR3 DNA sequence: TGCAGTGCGGGGCCGGGACTAGCAATTCTCGGGCAGTTCTTC.

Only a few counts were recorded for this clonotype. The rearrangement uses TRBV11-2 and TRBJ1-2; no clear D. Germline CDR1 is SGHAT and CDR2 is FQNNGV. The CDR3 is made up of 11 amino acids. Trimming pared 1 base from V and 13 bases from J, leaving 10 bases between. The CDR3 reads CASSLGDLSTF. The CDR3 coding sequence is TGTGCCAGCAGCTTAGGCGACCTCAGCACCTTC.

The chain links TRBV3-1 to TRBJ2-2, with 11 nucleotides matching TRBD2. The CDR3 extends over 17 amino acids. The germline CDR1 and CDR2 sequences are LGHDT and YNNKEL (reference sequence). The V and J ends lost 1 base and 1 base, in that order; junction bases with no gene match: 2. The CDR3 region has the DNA TGTGCCAGCAGCCAAGTTACTAGCGGGGGGAACACCGGGGAGCTGTTTTTT. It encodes CASSQVTSGGNTGELFF. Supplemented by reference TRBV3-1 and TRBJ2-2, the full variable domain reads DTAVSQTPKYLVTQMGNDKSIKCEQNLGHDTMYWYKQDSKKFLKIMFSYNNKELIINETVPNRFSPKSPDKAHLNLHINSLELGDSAVYFCASSQVTSGGNTGELFFGEGSRLTVL.

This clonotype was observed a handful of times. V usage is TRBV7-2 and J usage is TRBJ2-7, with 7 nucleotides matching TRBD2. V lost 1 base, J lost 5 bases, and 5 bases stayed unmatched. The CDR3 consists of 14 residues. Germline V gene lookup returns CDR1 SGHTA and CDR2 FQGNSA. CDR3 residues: CASSLGGRVNEQYF. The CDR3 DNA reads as TGTGCCAGCAGCTTAGGTGGGAGGGTAAACGAGCAGTACTTC. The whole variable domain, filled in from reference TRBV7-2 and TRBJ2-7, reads GAGVSQSPSNKVTEKGKDVELRCDPISGHTALYWYRQSLGQGLEFLIYFQGNSAPDKSGLPSDRFSAERTGGSVSTLTIQRTQQEDSAVYLCASSLGGRVNEQYFGPGTRLTVT.

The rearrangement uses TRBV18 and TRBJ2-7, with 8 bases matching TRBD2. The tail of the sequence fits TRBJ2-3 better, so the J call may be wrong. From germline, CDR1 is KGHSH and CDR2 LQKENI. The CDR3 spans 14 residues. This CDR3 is CASSPGLASDTQYF. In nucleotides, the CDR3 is TGTGCCAGCTCACCCGGACTAGCCTCAGATACGCAGTATTTT.

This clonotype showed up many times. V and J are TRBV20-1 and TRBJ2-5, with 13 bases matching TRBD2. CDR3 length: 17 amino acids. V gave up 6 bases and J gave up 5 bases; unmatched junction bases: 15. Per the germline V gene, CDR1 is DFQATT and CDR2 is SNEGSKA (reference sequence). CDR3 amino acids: CSAPSGTSGMGWETQYF. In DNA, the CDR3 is TGCAGTGCCCCTTCCGGGACTAGCGGGATGGGCTGGGAGACCCAGTACTTC.

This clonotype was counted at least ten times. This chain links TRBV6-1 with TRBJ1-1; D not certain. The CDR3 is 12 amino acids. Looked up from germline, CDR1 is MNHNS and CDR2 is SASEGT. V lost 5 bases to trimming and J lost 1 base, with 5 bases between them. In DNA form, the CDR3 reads TGTGCCAGCAGTAGAGGGAACACTGAAGCTTTCTTT. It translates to CASSRGNTEAFF.

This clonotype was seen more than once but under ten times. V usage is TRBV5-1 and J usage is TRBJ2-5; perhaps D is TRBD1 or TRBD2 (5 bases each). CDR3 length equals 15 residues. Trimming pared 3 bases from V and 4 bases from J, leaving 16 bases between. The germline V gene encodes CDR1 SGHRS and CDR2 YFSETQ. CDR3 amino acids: CASSSGTARGETQYF. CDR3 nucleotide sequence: TGCGCCAGCAGCTCGGGGACCGCGAGGGGAGAGACCCAGTACTTC. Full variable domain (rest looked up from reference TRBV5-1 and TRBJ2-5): KAGVTQTPRYLIKTRGQQVTLSCSPISGHRSVSWYQQTPGQGLQFLFEYFSETQRNKGNFPGRFSGRQFSNSRSEMNVSTLELGDSALYLCASSSGTARGETQYFGPGTRLLVL.

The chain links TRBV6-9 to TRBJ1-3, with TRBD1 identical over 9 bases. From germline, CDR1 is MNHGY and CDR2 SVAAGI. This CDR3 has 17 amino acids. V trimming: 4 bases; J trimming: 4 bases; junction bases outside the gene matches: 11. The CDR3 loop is CASSSGTGGDLGNTIYF. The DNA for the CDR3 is TGTGCCAGCAGTTCAGGAACAGGGGGCGACTTAGGAAACACCATATATTTT.

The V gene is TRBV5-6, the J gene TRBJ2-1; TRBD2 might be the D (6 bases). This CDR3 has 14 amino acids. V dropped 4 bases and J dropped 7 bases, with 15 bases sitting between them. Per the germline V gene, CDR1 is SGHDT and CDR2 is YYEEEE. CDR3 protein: CASSRGLPLNEQFF. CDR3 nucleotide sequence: TGTGCCAGCAGCCGGGGACTCCCCTTAAATGAGCAGTTCTTC.

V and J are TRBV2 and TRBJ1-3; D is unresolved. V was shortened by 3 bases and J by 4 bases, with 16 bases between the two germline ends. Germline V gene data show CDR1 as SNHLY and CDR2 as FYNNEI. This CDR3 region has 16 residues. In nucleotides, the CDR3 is TGTGCCAGCAGTGATGGGTCGCCGCCTTGGGGAAACACCATATATTTT. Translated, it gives CASSDGSPPWGNTIYF.

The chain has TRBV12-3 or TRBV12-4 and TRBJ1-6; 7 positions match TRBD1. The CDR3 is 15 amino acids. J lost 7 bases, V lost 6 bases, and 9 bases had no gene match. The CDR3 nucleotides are TGTGCCAGCAGCAAGGCGGGACAGCAAAATTCACCCCTCCACTTT. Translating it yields CASSKAGQQNSPLHF.

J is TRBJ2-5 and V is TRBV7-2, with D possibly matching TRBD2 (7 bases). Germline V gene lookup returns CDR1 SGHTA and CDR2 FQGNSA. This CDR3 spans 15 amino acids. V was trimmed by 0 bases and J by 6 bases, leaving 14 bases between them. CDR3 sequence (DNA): TGTGCCAGCAGCTTAGCAGGGGGGGCCGGAAAGACCCAGTACTTC. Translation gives CASSLAGGAGKTQYF.

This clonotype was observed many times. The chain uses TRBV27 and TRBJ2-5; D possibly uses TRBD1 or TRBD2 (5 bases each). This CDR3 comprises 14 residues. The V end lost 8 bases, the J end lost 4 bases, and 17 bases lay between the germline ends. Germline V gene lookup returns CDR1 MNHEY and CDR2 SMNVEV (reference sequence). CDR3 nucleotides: TGTGCCAGCGGGGCTAGGGTGGGAGTAGAGACCCAGTACTTC. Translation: CASGARVGVETQYF.

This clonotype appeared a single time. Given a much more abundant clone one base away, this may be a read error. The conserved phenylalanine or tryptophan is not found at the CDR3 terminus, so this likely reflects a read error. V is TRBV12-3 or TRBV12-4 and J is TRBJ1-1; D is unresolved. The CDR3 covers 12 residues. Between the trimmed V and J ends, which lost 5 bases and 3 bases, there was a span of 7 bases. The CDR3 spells CASSLRDTEAFS. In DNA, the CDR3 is TGTGCCAGCAGTCTCCGAGACACTGAAGCTTTCTCT.

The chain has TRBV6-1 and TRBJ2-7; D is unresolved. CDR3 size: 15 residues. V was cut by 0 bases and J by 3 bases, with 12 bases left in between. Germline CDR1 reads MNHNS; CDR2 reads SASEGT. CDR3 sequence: CASSEAASLYYEQYF. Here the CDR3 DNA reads TGTGCCAGCAGTGAAGCCGCCAGCTTGTACTACGAGCAGTACTTC.

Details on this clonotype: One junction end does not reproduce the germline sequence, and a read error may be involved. CDR3 nucleotide sequence: TGTGCCAGCAGTTACTCGGTACAGACAGGGGGTAATTCACCCCCCCACTTT. Amino acid sequence: CASSYSVQTGGNSPPHF. V and J are TRBV6-5 and TRBJ1-6; 9 positions match TRBD1. Germline CDR1 reads MNHEY; CDR2 reads SVGAGI. This CDR3 region has 17 residues.